This TCR beta chain was profiled in a study of blood T cell repertoires in COVID-19. CDR3 length: 14 amino acids. Germline V gene lookup returns CDR1 SGHAT and CDR2 FQNNGV. V lost 5 bases and J 0 bases, leaving 11 bases between the germline ends. How the authors handled the data: Estimation of nucleated cell counts relied on the amplification of reference gene primers. Libraries were prepared by immunoSEQ multiplex PCR; TCRdb keeps only in-frame clonotypes and omits some of them. That table is the source of V, J and clone size, and D and trimming were worked out from the DNA. The sample contains about 140,000 clones, approximately 86% of which appear only once.

The chain employs TRBV11-2 and TRBJ2-7; the D is unclear. This sequence was found in a human donor in a cohort sampled during active COVID-19. Sequencing was performed on peripheral blood. CDR3 sequence: CASSPRGGSYEQYF. CDR3 bases: TGTGCCAGCAGCCCCCGAGGTGGCTCCTACGAGCAGTACTTC.